These 26 T cell receptor beta chains came from one sample sequenced in a study of OX40 agonist ivuxolimab in advanced cancers. Some clones are missing from TCRdb's copy, which holds only in-frame ones; the method was immunoSEQ multiplex PCR. The data hold around 89,000 clones, with roughly 93% observed a single time. The sequencing here drew on CD4+ or CD8+ T cells sorted from blood, taken in a trial of the OX40 agonist ivuxolimab. These receptors were collected from an adult with an advanced solid tumor such as melanoma, head and neck, liver or kidney cancer.

The V call is TRBV18, the J call TRBJ2-7; 7 bases are a match to TRBD2. V gave up 3 bases and J gave up 1 base; unmatched junction bases: 6. Germline CDR1 reads KGHSH; CDR2 reads LQKENI. The CDR3 spans 15 residues. For the CDR3, the DNA is TGTGCCAGCTCACCGGGGTCTAGCGGATCCTACGAGCAGTACTTC. It translates to CASSPGSSGSYEQYF. Variable domain in full (rest from reference TRBV18 and TRBJ2-7): NAGVMQNPRHLVRRRGQEARLRCSPMKGHSHVYWYRQLPEEGLKFMVYLQKENIIDESGMPKERFSAEFPKEGPSILRIQQVVRGDSAAYFCASSPGSSGSYEQYFGPGTRLTVT.

This clone turned up a few times. This sequence joins TRBV19 and TRBJ1-1, with D possibly matching TRBD1 (6 bases). Germline V CDR1 and CDR2: LNHDA, SQIVND (reference sequence). V was clipped by 3 bases and J by 5 bases, with 13 bases between them. The CDR3 is 14 residues long. For the CDR3, the DNA is TGTGCCAGTAGTATCTTCAGGGGAAAGACTGAAGCTTTCTTT. Translated: CASSIFRGKTEAFF.

The chain recombines TRBV19 with TRBJ2-1; 14 bases line up with TRBD2. Germline V CDR1 and CDR2: LNHDA, SQIVND (reference sequence). This CDR3 comprises 15 residues. Unmatched junction bases numbered 3, after V lost 3 bases and J lost 8 bases. CDR3 protein: CASSMRLAGGHEQFF. In DNA, the CDR3 is TGTGCCAGTAGTATGCGACTAGCGGGAGGGCATGAGCAGTTCTTC.

The sample holds one count of this clone. The V call is TRBV7-9, the J call TRBJ2-1; TRBD2 matches 10 bases. With 3 bases clipped from V and 4 bases from J, the junction kept 3 bases outside the gene matches. CDR1 and CDR2 (germline): SEHNR, FQNEAQ (reference sequence). The CDR3 totals 15 residues. The CDR3 nucleotides are TGTGCCAGCAGCTTCACTAGCGGGGCATACAATGAGCAGTTCTTC. Translating it yields CASSFTSGAYNEQFF.

The chain uses TRBV4-3 and TRBJ2-1, with 12 bases identical to TRBD2. This CDR3 contains 15 residues. Germline CDR1 and CDR2: LGHNA and YSLEER. V trimming: 1 base; J trimming: 9 bases; junction bases outside the gene matches: 4. The CDR3 protein is CASSQGLAGGSEQFF. CDR3 DNA: TGCGCCAGCAGCCAAGGCCTAGCGGGAGGGAGTGAGCAGTTCTTC.

This rearrangement joins TRBV30 to TRBJ1-6; D unresolved. V was clipped by 1 base and J by 0 bases, with 10 bases between them. This CDR3 has 16 residues. CDR1 is GTSNPN and CDR2 is SVGIG in the germline V gene (reference sequence). The CDR3 nucleotides are TGTGCCTGGAGTGGGTCCGGTAGCTCCTATAATTCACCCCTCCACTTT. Its translation: CAWSGSGSSYNSPLHF.

The CDR3 protein is CASRRLADEQYF. Here the CDR3 DNA reads TGCGCCAGCCGCCGACTAGCGGACGAGCAGTACTTC. V gene TRBV4-1 combines with J gene TRBJ2-7, with TRBD2 matching 9 bases. The junction had 4 bases not matched to a gene; V was cut back by 8 bases and J by 5 bases. Germline V lookup: CDR1 MGHRA, CDR2 YSYEKL. There are 12 residues in the CDR3.

This chain joins TRBV5-1 and TRBJ2-1; D is perhaps TRBD1 (6 bases). This CDR3 has 15 residues. Germline values: CDR1 SGHRS, CDR2 YFSETQ. With 0 bases removed from V and 4 bases from J, the gap between germline ends came to 11 bases. The CDR3 protein is CASSLAGVTYNEQFF. DNA for the CDR3: TGCGCCAGCAGCTTGGCAGGGGTGACATACAATGAGCAGTTCTTC.

The chain uses TRBV9 and TRBJ2-5, with TRBD1 matching 8 bases. CDR1 and CDR2 from the germline V gene are SGDLS and YYNGEE. The CDR3 is 13 residues long. Trimming at V came to 6 bases and at J to 5 bases, leaving 6 bases not matched to a gene. This chain's CDR3 is CASKGQALETQYF. The CDR3 DNA is TGTGCCAGCAAGGGACAGGCCCTCGAGACCCAGTACTTC.

The chain has TRBV7-8 and TRBJ1-5, with D perhaps TRBD1 (5 bases). Trimming took 1 base from V and 5 from J, leaving 6 bases between them. Germline CDR1 reads SGHVS; CDR2 reads FQNEAQ. The CDR3 covers 13 residues. Written as DNA, the CDR3 is TGTGCCAGCAGCTTAGTCAGGGATCAGCCCCAGCATTTT. This codes for CASSLVRDQPQHF.

The rearrangement links TRBV7-9 to TRBJ2-7; 8 bases fit TRBD1. Germline V gene lookup returns CDR1 SEHNR and CDR2 FQNEAQ (reference sequence). This CDR3 contains 15 residues. V shed 1 base and J 6 bases; nucleotides not matched to a gene: 8. The DNA for the CDR3 is TGTGCCAGCAGCTTAGGGACAGGGACGTCGCTCGAGCAGTACTTC. Protein: CASSLGTGTSLEQYF. Together with reference TRBV7-9 and TRBJ2-7, the CDR3 gives the full variable domain: DTGVSQNPRHKITKRGQNVTFRCDPISEHNRLYWYRQTLGQGPEFLTYFQNEAQLEKSRLLSDRFSAERPKGSFSTLEIQRTEQGDSAMYLCASSLGTGTSLEQYFGPGTRLTVT.

The chain links TRBV9 to TRBJ1-4, with D tentatively TRBD1 (6 bases). The length of the CDR3 is 17 residues. Germline CDR1 SGDLS, CDR2 YYNGEE. V was cut by 3 bases and J by 1 base, with 16 bases left in between. In DNA, the CDR3 is TGTGCCAGCAGCGCCACGGGGGGCCTAATAACTAATGAAAAACTGTTTTTT. It specifies CASSATGGLITNEKLFF.

The chain combines TRBV10-3 with TRBJ2-3; D is uncertain. The CDR3 is 15 residues long. Trimming took 0 bases from V and 1 from J, leaving 8 bases between them. Germline V gene sequence: CDR1 ENHRY, CDR2 SYGVKD. The DNA of the CDR3 is TGTGCCATCAGTGAGTCTATGAGAGGCACAGATACGCAGTATTTT. It encodes CAISESMRGTDTQYF.

The chain recombines TRBV18 with TRBJ2-7, with 11 positions matching TRBD2. V shed 5 bases, J shed 2 bases, and the junction held 5 bases outside the gene matches. The germline V gene has CDR1 KGHSH and CDR2 LQKENI. The CDR3 sequence is 15 residues long. CDR3: CASSMTSGTAYEQYF. The CDR3 DNA follows: TGTGCCAGCTCAATGACTAGCGGGACAGCCTACGAGCAGTACTTC.

The V call is TRBV6-6, the J call TRBJ1-2; D not certain. This CDR3 spans 14 amino acids. The germline V gene has CDR1 MNHNY and CDR2 SVGAGI (reference sequence). V was trimmed by 2 bases and J by 2 bases, leaving 9 bases between them. CDR3 sequence reads: CASSYAAVNYGYTF. CDR3 nucleotides: TGTGCCAGCAGTTACGCCGCTGTAAACTATGGCTACACCTTC.

This chain joins TRBV4-3 and TRBJ2-1; D not certain. In germline, CDR1 is LGHNA, CDR2 YSLEER. Deletions cut 0 bases from V and 7 bases from J, with 13 bases between. The CDR3 covers 15 residues. This CDR3 is CASSQELGTVNEQFF. CDR3 DNA: TGCGCCAGCAGCCAAGAGTTGGGTACCGTTAATGAGCAGTTCTTC.

V and J are TRBV29-1 and TRBJ2-2; D gene unclear. V lost 5 bases, J lost 8 bases, and 12 bases lay in between. CDR3 length: 12 residues. In germline, CDR1 is SQVTM, CDR2 ANQGSEA. CDR3 amino acids: CSVRRSGGELFF. The DNA for the CDR3 is TGCAGCGTTCGGCGATCCGGGGGGGAGCTGTTTTTT.

V is TRBV28 and J is TRBJ2-7, with D tentatively TRBD1 (6 bases). Trimming stripped 5 bases from V and 1 base from J, with 12 bases between. CDR3 length: 14 residues. Germline V gene data show CDR1 as MDHEN and CDR2 as SYDVKM. For the CDR3, the DNA is TGTGCCAGCAGTAGGGAAGGGACATCCTACGAGCAGTACTTC. This gives the protein CASSREGTSYEQYF.

On this clone: The junction departs from the called germline gene at one end, perhaps through a read error. The chain employs TRBV6-1 and TRBJ2-7, with D maybe TRBD1 (6 bases). CDR1 and CDR2 from the germline V gene are MNHNS and SASEGT. The CDR3 has 14 residues. The CDR3 is CASRVIKAPGHQLF. Written as DNA, the CDR3 is TGTGCCAGCAGGGTCATTAAAGCACCGGGACACCAGTTATTC.

The gene calls are TRBV9 and TRBJ1-3; D uncertain. Germline V gene lookup returns CDR1 SGDLS and CDR2 YYNGEE. Between the trimmed V and J ends, which lost 4 bases and 0 bases, there was a span of 11 bases. The CDR3 extends over 15 amino acids. The CDR3 DNA is TGTGCCAGCAGCTACCGTGAGAGCTCTGGAAACACCATATATTTT. Translation: CASSYRESSGNTIYF.

The genes are TRBV7-2 and TRBJ2-2; TRBD2 matches at 8 bases. Losses at the gene ends were 2 bases for V and 6 bases for J; bases not matched to a gene: 2. The CDR3 is 14 residues long. Per the germline V gene, CDR1 is SGHTA and CDR2 is FQGNSA. The DNA for the CDR3 is TGTGCCAGCAGCTTACCGGGGGGGGCCGGGGAGCTGTTTTTT. It translates to CASSLPGGAGELFF.

This clone came up once. This chain joins TRBV19 and TRBJ2-7; 11 bases agree with TRBD1. The J segment lost 3 bases and the V segment lost 6 bases, leaving 1 base of the junction unmatched. Germline assignment: CDR1 LNHDA and CDR2 SQIVND (reference sequence). The CDR3 runs to 13 residues. The CDR3 DNA reads TGTGCCAGTAGCGGGACAGGGGGCTACGAGCAGTACTTC. It specifies CASSGTGGYEQYF.

V is TRBV4-3 and J is TRBJ2-1; 7 nucleotides line up with TRBD2. Per the germline V gene, CDR1 is LGHNA and CDR2 is YSLEER. Losses at the gene ends were 4 bases for V and 7 bases for J; bases not matched to a gene: 4. This CDR3 spans 13 amino acids. CDR3 sequence (DNA): TGCGCCAGCAGCCCGTGGGAGGGAAATGAGCAGTTCTTC. Translation gives CASSPWEGNEQFF.

The chain links TRBV7-9 to TRBJ1-1; a weak D match, TRBD1 (5 bases). This CDR3 comprises 13 residues. Deletions cut 6 bases from V and 1 base from J, with 9 bases between. CDR1 is SEHNR, CDR2 FQNEAQ, per germline (reference sequence). The CDR3 DNA reads as TGTGCCAGCAGTCCCGGACAGAACACTGAAGCTTTCTTT. The encoded protein is CASSPGQNTEAFF. The full variable domain, its missing parts supplied by reference TRBV7-9 and TRBJ1-1, is DTGVSQNPRHKITKRGQNVTFRCDPISEHNRLYWYRQTLGQGPEFLTYFQNEAQLEKSRLLSDRFSAERPKGSFSTLEIQRTEQGDSAMYLCASSPGQNTEAFFGQGTRLTVV.

V usage is TRBV5-6 and J usage is TRBJ2-1; D is possibly TRBD1 or TRBD2 (6 bases each). V lost 0 bases to trimming and J lost 3 bases, with 22 bases between them. Germline lookup yields CDR1 SGHDT and CDR2 YYEEEE. This CDR3 has 19 amino acids. CDR3 nucleotides: TGTGCCAGCAGCTTGGGTCTGGTCTTCGGCGGAGGGGGCTACAATGAGCAGTTCTTC. This gives the protein CASSLGLVFGGGGYNEQFF.

This clone was observed once. The chain recombines TRBV2 with TRBJ1-4, with D possibly TRBD1 on 5 matching bases. Germline V gene sequence: CDR1 SNHLY, CDR2 FYNNEI. Trimming pared 3 bases from V and 5 bases from J, leaving 13 bases between. CDR3 length: 15 residues. The CDR3 protein is CASSEPGLKNEKLFF. The CDR3 nucleotides read TGTGCCAGCAGTGAGCCGGGACTGAAAAATGAAAAACTGTTTTTT.